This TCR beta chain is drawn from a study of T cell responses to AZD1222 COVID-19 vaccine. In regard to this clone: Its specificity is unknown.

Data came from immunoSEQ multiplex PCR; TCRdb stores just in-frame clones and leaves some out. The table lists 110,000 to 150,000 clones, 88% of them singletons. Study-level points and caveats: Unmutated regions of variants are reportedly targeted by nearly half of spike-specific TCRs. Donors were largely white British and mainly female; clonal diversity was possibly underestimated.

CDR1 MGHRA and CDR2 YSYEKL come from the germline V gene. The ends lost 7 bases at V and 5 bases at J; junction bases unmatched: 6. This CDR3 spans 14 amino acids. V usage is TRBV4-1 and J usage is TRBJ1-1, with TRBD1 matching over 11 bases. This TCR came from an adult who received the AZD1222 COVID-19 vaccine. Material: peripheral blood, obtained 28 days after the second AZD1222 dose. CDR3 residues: CASKDRGRGTEAFF. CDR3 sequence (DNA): TGCGCCAGCAAGGACAGGGGGCGAGGGACTGAAGCTTTCTTT.